This T cell receptor (beta chain) appears in the sequencing data of a study of cytomegalovirus exposure and HLA in healthy donors. General study points: Immune exposure was documented only through CMV serostatus. Researchers counted around 180 TCR beta chains as cytomegalovirus-associated. On later analysis, the bulk of CMV-associated TCR beta chains appeared to be HLA-restricted. Approximately 18,000 TCR beta sequences were associated with HLA alleles at 0.05 false discovery rate in a later analysis.

This clone was recorded only once. What it binds is unknown. In the PCR, 60 Vbeta and 13 Jbeta primers were used. The assay was immunoSEQ multiplex PCR, and TCRdb's table has in-frame clones only and misses some. The table shows fewer than 200,000 clones, with about 85% occurring only once. From germline, CDR1 is SGHRS and CDR2 YFSETQ. Trimming shortened V by 5 bases and J by 3 bases, and 20 bases separated the two germline ends. The CDR3 sequence is 16 residues long. The chain carries TRBV5-1 and TRBJ2-5; D may be TRBD1 (7 bases). The sequence derives from a woman aged 45-65 years in good health and CMV-seropositive. Sequencing used PBMCs. This chain's CDR3 is CASRWGDRESKETQYF. In nucleotides, the CDR3 is TGCGCCAGCAGGTGGGGGGACAGAGAGAGTAAAGAGACCCAGTACTTC.